This T cell receptor (beta chain) was identified during a study of cytomegalovirus exposure and HLA in healthy donors. Study-wide points: The authors considered a cluster of highly shared sequence variants likely to be a sequencing artifact.

PCR employed 60 Vbeta and 13 Jbeta primers. The repertoire was sequenced with immunoSEQ multiplex PCR; TCRdb's copy has only in-frame clones and lacks some. This repertoire shows around 85,000 clones, around 80% found once; its top ten account for 5.5% to 8%. A note on this clone: What it binds is unknown.

Germline V gives CDR1 SEHNR, CDR2 FQNEAQ (reference sequence). Trimming left V 5 bases short and J 1 base short, with 11 bases between. This CDR3 is 14 amino acids long. The chain has TRBV7-9 and TRBJ1-2; no reliable D call. Sequences were obtained from PBMCs. This TCR came from a man aged 30 to 45 in good health and CMV-seronegative. The CDR3, as DNA: TGTGCCAGCAGCGCTACCGGTCTTAACTATGGCTACACCTTC. This codes for CASSATGLNYGYTF.